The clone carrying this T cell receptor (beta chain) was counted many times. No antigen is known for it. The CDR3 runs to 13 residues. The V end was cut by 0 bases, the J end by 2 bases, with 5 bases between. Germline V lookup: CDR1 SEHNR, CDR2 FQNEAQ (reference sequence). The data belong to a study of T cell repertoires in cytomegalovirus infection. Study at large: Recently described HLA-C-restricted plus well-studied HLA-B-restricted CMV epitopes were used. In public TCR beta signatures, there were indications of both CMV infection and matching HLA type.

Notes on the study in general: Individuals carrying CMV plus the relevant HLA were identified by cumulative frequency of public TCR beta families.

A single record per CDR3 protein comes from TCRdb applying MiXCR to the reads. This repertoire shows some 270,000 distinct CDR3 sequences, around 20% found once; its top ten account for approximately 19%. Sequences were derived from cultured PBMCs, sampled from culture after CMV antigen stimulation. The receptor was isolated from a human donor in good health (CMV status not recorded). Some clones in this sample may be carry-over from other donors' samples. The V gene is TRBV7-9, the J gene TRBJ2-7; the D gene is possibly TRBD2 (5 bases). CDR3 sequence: CASSLAGTYEQYF. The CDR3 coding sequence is TGTGCCAGCAGCTTAGCCGGGACCTACGAGCAGTACTTC.